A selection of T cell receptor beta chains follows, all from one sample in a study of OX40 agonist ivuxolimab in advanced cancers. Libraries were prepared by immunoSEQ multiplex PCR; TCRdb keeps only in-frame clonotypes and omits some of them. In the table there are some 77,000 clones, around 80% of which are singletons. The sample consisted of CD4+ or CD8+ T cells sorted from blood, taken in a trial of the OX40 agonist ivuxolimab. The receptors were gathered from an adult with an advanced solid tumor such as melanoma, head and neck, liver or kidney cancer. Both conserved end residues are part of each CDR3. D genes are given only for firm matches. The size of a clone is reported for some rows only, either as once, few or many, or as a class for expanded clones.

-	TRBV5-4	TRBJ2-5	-	CASSLASRQETQYF	TGTGCCAGCAGCTTGGCCAGCCGACAAGAGACCCAGTACTTC
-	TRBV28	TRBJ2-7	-	CASSPSGTYGGEQYF	TGTGCCAGCAGCCCCTCCGGGACCTATGGGGGGGAGCAGTACTTC
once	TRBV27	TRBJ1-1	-	CASSLRWENTEAFF	TGTGCCAGCAGTTTACGGTGGGAAAACACTGAAGCTTTCTTT
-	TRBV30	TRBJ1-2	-	CAWTPSSNYGYTF	TGTGCCTGGACTCCTTCTTCTAACTATGGCTACACCTTC
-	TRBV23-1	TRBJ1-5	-	CASPRSRDSNQPQHF	TGCGCCAGCCCTCGAAGTAGGGATAGCAATCAGCCCCAGCATTTT
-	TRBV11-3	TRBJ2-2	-	CASSLRSGGDRELFF	TGTGCCAGCAGCTTAAGGTCCGGGGGTGACCGGGAGCTGTTTTTT
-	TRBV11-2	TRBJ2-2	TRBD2	CASALAEYTGELFF	TGTGCCAGCGCACTAGCGGAGTACACCGGGGAGCTGTTTTTT
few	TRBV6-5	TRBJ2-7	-	CASRPRPSGAYEQYF	TGTGCCAGCAGACCCCGCCCCAGCGGAGCCTACGAGCAGTACTTC
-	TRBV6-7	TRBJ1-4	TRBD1	CASRPWTGLLPTNEKLFF	TGTGCCAGCAGACCTTGGACAGGGCTACTTCCAACTAATGAAAAACTGTTTTTT
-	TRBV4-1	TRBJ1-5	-	CASSQDLYNQPQHF	TGCGCCAGCAGCCAGGACCTATACAATCAGCCCCAGCATTTT
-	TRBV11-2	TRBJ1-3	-	CASSLDRVSGNTIYF	TGTGCCAGCAGCCTCGACAGAGTCTCTGGAAACACCATATATTTT
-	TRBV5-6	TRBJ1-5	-	CASSLYGGAGVDSNQPQHF	TGTGCCAGCAGCCTCTATGGGGGCGCGGGAGTAGACAGCAATCAGCCCCAGCATTTT
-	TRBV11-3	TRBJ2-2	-	CASSPKFNGELFF	TGTGCCAGCAGCCCAAAATTTAACGGGGAGCTGTTTTTT
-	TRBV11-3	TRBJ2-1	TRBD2	CASSLGTSGENEQFF	TGTGCCAGCAGCCTCGGGACTAGCGGAGAGAATGAGCAGTTCTTC
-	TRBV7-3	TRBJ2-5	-	CASSPGPGQETQYF	TGTGCCAGCAGCCCCGGGCCCGGCCAGGAGACCCAGTACTTC
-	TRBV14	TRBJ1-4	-	CASSQSSGYGEKLFF	TGTGCCAGCAGCCAATCTAGCGGGTACGGGGAAAAACTGTTTTTT
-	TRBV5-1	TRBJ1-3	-	CASSLQGAGNTIYF	TGCGCCAGCAGCTTACAAGGGGCTGGAAACACCATATATTTT
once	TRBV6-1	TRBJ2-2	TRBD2	CASERAGDPGELFF	TGTGCCAGCGAGCGAGCGGGAGACCCCGGGGAGCTGTTTTTT
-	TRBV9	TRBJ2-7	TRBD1	CASSTGQAHEQYF	TGTGCCAGCAGCACGGGACAGGCCCACGAGCAGTACTTC
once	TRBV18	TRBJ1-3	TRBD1	CASSLQGAVGNTIYF	TGTGCCAGCTCGTTGCAGGGGGCGGTTGGAAACACCATATATTTT
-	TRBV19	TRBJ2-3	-	CASSIEAGTQYF	TGTGCCAGTAGTATAGAGGCAGGCACGCAGTATTTT
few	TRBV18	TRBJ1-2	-	CASSPSFGVDNYGYTF	TGTGCCAGCTCACCGTCTTTTGGGGTAGACAACTATGGCTACACCTTC
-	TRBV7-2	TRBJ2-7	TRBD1	CASSLRQGVSYEQYF	TGTGCCAGCAGCCTTCGACAGGGGGTTTCCTACGAGCAGTACTTC
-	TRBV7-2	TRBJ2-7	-	CASSLVDSTYEQYF	TGTGCCAGCAGCTTAGTAGACTCCACCTACGAGCAGTACTTC
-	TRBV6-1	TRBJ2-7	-	CASLTDSSYEQYF	TGTGCCAGCCTTACGGACAGCTCCTACGAGCAGTACTTC
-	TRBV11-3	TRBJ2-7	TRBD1	CASSLESGTGYEQYF	TGTGCCAGCAGCTTAGAATCCGGGACAGGCTACGAGCAGTACTTC
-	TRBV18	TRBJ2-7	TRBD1	CASSPPSRGPYEQYF	TGTGCCAGCTCACCACCCTCGAGGGGGCCCTACGAGCAGTACTTC
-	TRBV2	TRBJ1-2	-	CASSLQGPTYGYTF	TGTGCCAGCAGCCTACAGGGCCCCACATATGGCTACACCTTC
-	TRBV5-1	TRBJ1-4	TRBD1	CASTTGASNEKLFF	TGCGCCAGCACTACAGGGGCTTCTAATGAAAAACTGTTTTTT
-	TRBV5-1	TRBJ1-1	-	CASSYGGTDKAFF	TGCGCCAGCAGCTACGGGGGGACCGATAAAGCTTTCTTT
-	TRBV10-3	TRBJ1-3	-	CAISDSGGAGNTIYF	TGTGCCATCAGTGACTCTGGCGGGGCGGGAAACACCATATATTTT
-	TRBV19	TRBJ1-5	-	CASSRQGHFSNQPQHF	TGTGCCAGTAGTAGGCAGGGTCATTTTTCCAATCAGCCCCAGCATTTT
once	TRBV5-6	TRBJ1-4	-	CASSSQGVHEKLFF	TGTGCCAGCAGCTCCCAGGGTGTTCACGAAAAACTGTTTTTT
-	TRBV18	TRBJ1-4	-	CASSLVRDSNEKLFF	TGTGCCAGCTCCTTAGTCCGGGATTCTAATGAAAAACTGTTTTTT
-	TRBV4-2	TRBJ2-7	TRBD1	CASSQPTGVEQYF	TGTGCCAGCAGCCAGCCCACAGGGGTTGAGCAGTACTTC
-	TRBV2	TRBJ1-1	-	CASSEGSEAFF	TGTGCCAGCAGTGAAGGTTCTGAAGCTTTCTTT
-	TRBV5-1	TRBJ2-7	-	CASQSPGSYEQYF	TGCGCCAGCCAAAGTCCGGGGTCCTACGAGCAGTACTTC
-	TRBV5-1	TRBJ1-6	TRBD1	CASSLAGQGVSPLHF	TGCGCCAGCAGCTTGGCCGGACAGGGGGTATCACCCCTCCACTTT
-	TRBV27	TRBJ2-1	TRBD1	CASKTPPFGQGGSEQFF	TGTGCCAGCAAAACCCCACCCTTTGGACAGGGTGGTAGTGAGCAGTTCTTC
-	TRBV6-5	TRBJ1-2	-	CASSYSETANYGYTF	TGTGCCAGCAGTTACTCGGAGACAGCTAACTATGGCTACACCTTC
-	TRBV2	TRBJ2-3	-	CASKKGGRGDTQYF	TGTGCCAGCAAAAAAGGGGGGCGCGGCGATACGCAGTATTTT